Detailed here is one T cell receptor (beta chain). Its matching antigen is unknown. This CDR3 spans 16 amino acids. Germline V CDR1 and CDR2: MNHEY, SMNVEV (reference sequence). V shed 8 bases, J shed 0 bases, and the junction held 9 bases outside the gene matches. This entry belongs to a study of regulatory T cells in long-lasting Graves disease. According to the study, TCR beta libraries were built with iRepertoire HTBI primers and CDR3-region Arm-PCR. One entry per CDR3 protein results from TCRdb running MiXCR on the multiplex PCR reads. The sample yields roughly 500,000 distinct CDR3 sequences, 20% to 25% seen once. General observations from the study: Less diverse TCR repertoires were seen in persistent Graves' patients than in newly diagnosed ones. Persistent patients shared more public clonotypes (approximately 2,800) than new patients (approximately 1,000).

Time point of the sample: persistent/refractory GD, antithyroid drugs over 5 years with positive TRAb. The authors made the TCR library using RNA they extracted from PBMCs. EDTA tubes received around 9 milliliters of collected peripheral blood. This specimen consisted of peripheral blood mononuclear cells (PBMCs), obtained when the disease was refractory, from a patient treated with antithyroid drugs. The gene calls are TRBV27 and TRBJ1-3; 8 bases are a match to TRBD1. The sequence was obtained from a female donor with Graves disease. This CDR3 reads CASRLQGGNSGNTIYF. DNA of the CDR3: TGTGCCAGCCGATTACAGGGGGGAAACTCTGGAAACACCATATATTTT.